Detailed here is one T cell receptor (beta chain). This clonotype was counted at least ten times. Its antigen remains undetermined. No per-base quality is available; no much larger clone lies one base away. This sample was taken from a study of spatial heterogeneity in lung cancer (dated by TCRdb to about 2019). Study-level background: The donors were some 70 patients from the lung TRACERx cohort who had early-stage, untreated non-small cell lung cancer. More beta-chain than alpha-chain transcripts were consistently detected, likely reflecting higher beta-chain transcript abundance. Follow-up PBMC samples were sequenced whenever available, with a median time to follow-up of approximately 23 months after resection. In non-small cell lung cancer, the study quantitatively compared TCR alpha and beta repertoires across several tumor regions, matched nontumor lung, and blood. In the raw uncorrected reads, each unique combination of TCR and UMI appeared on average more than ten times. Nonsynonymous mutation counts, determined by whole-exome sequencing of tumor tissue, were related to features of the TCR repertoire. At surgery, hundreds of tumor regions, 64 matched nontumor lung samples and 45 to 60 PBMC samples were TCR-sequenced for both alpha and beta chains.

Overall study outcomes, separate from this receptor: Comparisons of baseline and follow-up blood repertoires included only 15 or so patients. Confirming at a functional level the hypothesis that regional TCRs recognize regional mutations was considered to require additional single-cell paired TCR alpha and beta sequencing. Ubiquitous expanded tumor TCRs showed up in blood more often at tumor resection than at routine follow-up.

The library was generated by 5' RACE. TCRdb names NextSeq 500 as the instrument used. The TCR library protocol attached a unique molecular identifier to each TCR cDNA molecule to allow correction of PCR and sequencing errors. The source study handled its data this way. TCR identification, UMI-based error correction and CDR3 extraction were performed with Decombinator tools. TCRs above a frequency of 2 per 1,000, corresponding to the top 1% of the tumor frequency distribution, were defined as expanded. Renyi diversity was calculated using the R vegan package after each repertoire was subsampled 100 times to 5,000 TCRs. CDR3 similarity networks were built from amino acid triplet string-kernel similarity, connecting CDR3s with pairwise similarity above 0.82. TCRdb reprocessing: public reads trimmed at Q25 with fastp, clones called with MiXCR, in-frame beta chains kept. Duplicate CDR3 protein sequences are folded into a single record with the most common DNA and genes. The V and J calls were determined by TCRdb, not by the authors. Across this sample there are under 75,000 distinct CDR3 sequences, with approximately 9% seen only once. 1.9% of the sample lies in the top ten.

The intended sense of this specimen's time point label: blood at routine non-recurrence follow-up after resection. Whole RNA extracted from tumor and nontumor lung tissue, or from cryopreserved PBMC samples, was used for TCR sequencing without cell sorting. A patient was chosen for TCR sequencing only when enough RNA was available from at least two tumor regions. This receptor was taken from a female donor with early-stage non-small cell lung cancer. Sequencing used PBMCs, obtained at follow-up.

The nucleotides are TGCGCCAGCAGCTTAACAACCGTAGCCAAAAACATTCAGTACTTC. This codes for CASSLTTVAKNIQYF. The sequence links TRBV5-1 to TRBJ2-4; the D segment cannot be called with confidence. The germline V gene sets CDR1 to SGHRS and CDR2 to YFSETQ. V and J lose 2 bases and 0 bases, and a span of 9 bases separates them. The CDR3 numbers 15 residues from cysteine through phenylalanine. CDR3 DNA only is kept here, 45 bases in frame from base 1.